Sequencing of this T cell receptor (beta chain) was carried out in a study of beta chain features in type 1 diabetes. Expressed TCRB transcripts were sequenced after all isolated RNA was converted to cDNA. There were several million reads on average in the naive, central memory and regulatory T cell samples. The method was immunoSEQ multiplex PCR; TCRdb's version includes in-frame clones alone and lacks a portion of them. The top ten hold about 3.9% of the sample, which has under 250,000 clones, 27% seen once. In its sample, this clone was seen a few times. Once sorted, every population was more than 95% pure. With 6 bases clipped from V and 0 bases from J, the junction kept 6 bases outside the gene matches. Germline V gene sequence: CDR1 MNHEY, CDR2 SVGAGI. CDR3 length: 15 residues.

What was sequenced was central memory CD4+ T cells from blood. V usage is TRBV6-5 and J usage is TRBJ2-7; TRBD1 agrees at 9 bases. The sequence derives from a man aged 25 to 40 in good health. This CDR3 reads CASRLGQGFSYEQYF. The CDR3 coding sequence is TGTGCCAGCAGATTGGGACAGGGATTCTCCTACGAGCAGTACTTC.